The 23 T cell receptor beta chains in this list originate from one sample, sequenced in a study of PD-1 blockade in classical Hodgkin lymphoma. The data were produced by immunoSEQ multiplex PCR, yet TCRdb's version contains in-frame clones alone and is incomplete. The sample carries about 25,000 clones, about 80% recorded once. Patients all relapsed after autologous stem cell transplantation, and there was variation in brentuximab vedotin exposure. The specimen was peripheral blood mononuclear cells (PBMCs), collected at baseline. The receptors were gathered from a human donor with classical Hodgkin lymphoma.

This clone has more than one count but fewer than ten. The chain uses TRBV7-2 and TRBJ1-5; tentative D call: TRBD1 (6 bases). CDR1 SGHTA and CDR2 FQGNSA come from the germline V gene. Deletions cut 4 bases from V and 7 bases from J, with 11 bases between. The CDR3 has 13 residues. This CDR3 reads CASSSSTGQPQHF. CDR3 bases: TGTGCCAGCAGCTCTTCGACAGGACAGCCCCAGCATTTT.

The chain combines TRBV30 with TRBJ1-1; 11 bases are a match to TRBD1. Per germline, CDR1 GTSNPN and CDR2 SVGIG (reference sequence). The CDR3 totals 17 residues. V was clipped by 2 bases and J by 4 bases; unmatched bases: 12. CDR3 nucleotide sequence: TGTGCCTGGAGTCTTAGGACAGGGGGCTTTCTTGGCACTGAAGCTTTCTTT. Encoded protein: CAWSLRTGGFLGTEAFF.

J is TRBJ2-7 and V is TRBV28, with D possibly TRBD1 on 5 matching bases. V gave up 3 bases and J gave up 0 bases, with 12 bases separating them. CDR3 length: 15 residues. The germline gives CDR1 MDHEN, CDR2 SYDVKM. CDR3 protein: CASSFPGQNSYEQYF. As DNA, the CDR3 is TGTGCCAGCAGTTTTCCAGGACAAAACTCCTACGAGCAGTACTTC.

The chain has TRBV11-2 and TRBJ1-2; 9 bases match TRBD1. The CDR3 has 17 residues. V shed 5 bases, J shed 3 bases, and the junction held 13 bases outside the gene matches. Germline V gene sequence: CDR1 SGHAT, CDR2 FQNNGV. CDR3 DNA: TGTGCCAGCAGCGAGGGACAGGGATACGATGGAGACTATGGCTACACCTTC. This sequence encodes CASSEGQGYDGDYGYTF.

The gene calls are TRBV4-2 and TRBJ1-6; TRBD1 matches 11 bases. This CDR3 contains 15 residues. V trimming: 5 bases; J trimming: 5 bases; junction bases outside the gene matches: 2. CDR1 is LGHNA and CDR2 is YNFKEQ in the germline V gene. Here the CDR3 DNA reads TGTGCCAGCAGCTTGGGACAGGGGGATAATTCACCCCTCCACTTT. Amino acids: CASSLGQGDNSPLHF.

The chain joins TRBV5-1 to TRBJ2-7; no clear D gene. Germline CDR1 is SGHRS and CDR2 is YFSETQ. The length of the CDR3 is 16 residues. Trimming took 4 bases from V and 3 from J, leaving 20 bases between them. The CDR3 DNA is TGCGCCAGCAGCCCAAAGACCGGCCTTGCGGACTACGAGCAGTACTTC. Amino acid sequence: CASSPKTGLADYEQYF.

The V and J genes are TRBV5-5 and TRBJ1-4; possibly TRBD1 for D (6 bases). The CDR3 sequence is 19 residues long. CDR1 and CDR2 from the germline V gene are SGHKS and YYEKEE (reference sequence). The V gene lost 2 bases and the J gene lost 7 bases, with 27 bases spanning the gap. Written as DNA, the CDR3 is TGTGCCAGCAGCTTAATGCGTCGCCGTGGAGGGGAAGGGGGTGAAAAACTGTTTTTT. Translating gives CASSLMRRRGGEGGEKLFF.

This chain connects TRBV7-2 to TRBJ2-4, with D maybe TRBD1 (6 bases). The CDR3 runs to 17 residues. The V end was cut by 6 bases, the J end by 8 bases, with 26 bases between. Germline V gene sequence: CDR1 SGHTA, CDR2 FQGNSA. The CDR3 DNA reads TGTGCCAGCAGTCCAAGTGGGACACCCCCCAGGAGAGACATTCAGTACTTC. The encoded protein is CASSPSGTPPRRDIQYF. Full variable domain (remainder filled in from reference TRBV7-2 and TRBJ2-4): GAGVSQSPSNKVTEKGKDVELRCDPISGHTALYWYRQSLGQGLEFLIYFQGNSAPDKSGLPSDRFSAERTGGSVSTLTIQRTQQEDSAVYLCASSPSGTPPRRDIQYFGAGTRLSVL.

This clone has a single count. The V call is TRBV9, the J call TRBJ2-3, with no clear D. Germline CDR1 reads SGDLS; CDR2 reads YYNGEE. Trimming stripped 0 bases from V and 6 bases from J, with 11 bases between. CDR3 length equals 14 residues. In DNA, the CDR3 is TGTGCCAGCAGCGTAGTGGGCGAAACGGATACGCAGTATTTT. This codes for CASSVVGETDTQYF.

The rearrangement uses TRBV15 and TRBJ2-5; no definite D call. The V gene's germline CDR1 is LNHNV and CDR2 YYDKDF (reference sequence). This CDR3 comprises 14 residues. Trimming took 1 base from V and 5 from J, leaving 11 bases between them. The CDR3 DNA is TGTGCCACCAGCAGAGGTCGGTTTGGGGAGACCCAGTACTTC. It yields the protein CATSRGRFGETQYF.

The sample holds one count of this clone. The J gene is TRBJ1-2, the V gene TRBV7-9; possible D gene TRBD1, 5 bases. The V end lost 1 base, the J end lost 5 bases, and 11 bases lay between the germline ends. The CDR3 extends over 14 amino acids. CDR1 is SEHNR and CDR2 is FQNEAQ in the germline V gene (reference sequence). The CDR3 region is CASSLGGTLYGYTF. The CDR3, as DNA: TGTGCCAGCAGCTTAGGGGGGACTTTATATGGCTACACCTTC.

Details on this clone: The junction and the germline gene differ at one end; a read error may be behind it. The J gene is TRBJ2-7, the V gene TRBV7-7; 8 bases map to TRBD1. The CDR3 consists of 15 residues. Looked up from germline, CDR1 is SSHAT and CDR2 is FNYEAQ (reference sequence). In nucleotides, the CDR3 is TGTGCTAGCAGCTTAGCGGCAGGGGGCATGTACGAGCAGTACTTC. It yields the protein CASSLAAGGMYEQYF.

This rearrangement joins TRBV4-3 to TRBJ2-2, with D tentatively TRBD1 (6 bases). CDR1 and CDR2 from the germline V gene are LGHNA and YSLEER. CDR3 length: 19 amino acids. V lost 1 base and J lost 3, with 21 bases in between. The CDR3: CASSQARGRDTLYTGELFF. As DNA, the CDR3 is TGCGCCAGCAGCCAAGCACGGGGACGGGACACACTCTACACCGGGGAGCTGTTTTTT.

This CDR3 is CASSLVPPAGGRGQDTQYF. The CDR3 DNA follows: TGTGCCAGCAGCTTAGTTCCGCCAGCGGGGGGGCGGGGGCAAGATACGCAGTATTTT. This rearrangement joins TRBV7-2 to TRBJ2-3; the match to TRBD2 covers 10 bases. CDR1 and CDR2 (germline): SGHTA, FQGNSA. The J segment lost 5 bases and the V segment lost 1 base, leaving 15 bases of the junction unmatched. The CDR3 has 19 amino acids.

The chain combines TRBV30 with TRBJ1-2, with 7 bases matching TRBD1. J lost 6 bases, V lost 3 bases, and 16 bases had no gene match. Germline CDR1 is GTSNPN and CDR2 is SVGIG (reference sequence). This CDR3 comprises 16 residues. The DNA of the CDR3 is TGTGCCTGGAGCCCGGGACAGAGGGCTCCCGTGCATGGCTACACCTTC. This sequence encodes CAWSPGQRAPVHGYTF. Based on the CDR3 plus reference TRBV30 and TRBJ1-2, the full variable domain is SQTIHQWPATLVQPVGSPLSLECTVEGTSNPNLYWYRQAAGRGLQLLFYSVGIGQISSEVPQNLSASRPQDRQFILSSKKLLLSDSGFYLCAWSPGQRAPVHGYTFGSGTRLTVV.

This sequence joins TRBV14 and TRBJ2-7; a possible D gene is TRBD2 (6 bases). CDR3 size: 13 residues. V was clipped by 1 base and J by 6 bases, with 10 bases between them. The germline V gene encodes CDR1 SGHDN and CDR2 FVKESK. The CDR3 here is CASSQVVGGEQYF. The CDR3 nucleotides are TGTGCCAGCAGCCAAGTTGTGGGAGGCGAGCAGTACTTC.

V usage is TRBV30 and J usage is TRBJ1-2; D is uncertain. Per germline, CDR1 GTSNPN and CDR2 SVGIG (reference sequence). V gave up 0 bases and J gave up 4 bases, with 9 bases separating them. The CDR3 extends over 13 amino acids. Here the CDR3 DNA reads TGTGCCTGGAGTGTTGGGCAGCGCTATGGCTACACCTTC. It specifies CAWSVGQRYGYTF.

For the CDR3, the DNA is TGCGCCAGCAGCCCGCCGGGCGGACGGGGCACCGGGGAGCTGTTTTTT. Protein: CASSPPGGRGTGELFF. The chain recombines TRBV4-1 with TRBJ2-2; the D gene is possibly TRBD2 (5 bases). Germline CDR1 and CDR2: MGHRA and YSYEKL. This CDR3 has 16 amino acids. V was pared by 4 bases and J by 4 bases, with 16 bases between.

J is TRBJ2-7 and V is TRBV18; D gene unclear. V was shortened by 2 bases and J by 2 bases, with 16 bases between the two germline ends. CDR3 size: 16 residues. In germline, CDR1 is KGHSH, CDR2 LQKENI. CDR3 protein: CASSPRRLEQTYEQYF. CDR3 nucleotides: TGTGCCAGCTCACCAAGGCGCCTAGAACAGACCTACGAGCAGTACTTC.

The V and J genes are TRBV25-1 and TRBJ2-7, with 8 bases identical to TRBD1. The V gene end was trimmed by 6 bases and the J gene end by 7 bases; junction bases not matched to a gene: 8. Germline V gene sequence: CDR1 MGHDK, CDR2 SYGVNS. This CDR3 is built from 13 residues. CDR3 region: CASRDRGRREQYF. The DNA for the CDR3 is TGTGCCAGCAGAGACAGGGGCAGACGGGAGCAGTACTTC.

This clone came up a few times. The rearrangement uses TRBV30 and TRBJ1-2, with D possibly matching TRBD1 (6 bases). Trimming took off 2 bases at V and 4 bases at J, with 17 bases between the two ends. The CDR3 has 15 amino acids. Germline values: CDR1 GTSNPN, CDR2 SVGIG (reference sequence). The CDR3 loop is CAWSSRGLTLYGYTF. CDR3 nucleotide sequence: TGTGCCTGGAGTTCCCGGGGGCTGACTCTCTATGGCTACACCTTC. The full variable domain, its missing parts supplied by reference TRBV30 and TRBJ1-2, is SQTIHQWPATLVQPVGSPLSLECTVEGTSNPNLYWYRQAAGRGLQLLFYSVGIGQISSEVPQNLSASRPQDRQFILSSKKLLLSDSGFYLCAWSSRGLTLYGYTFGSGTRLTVV.

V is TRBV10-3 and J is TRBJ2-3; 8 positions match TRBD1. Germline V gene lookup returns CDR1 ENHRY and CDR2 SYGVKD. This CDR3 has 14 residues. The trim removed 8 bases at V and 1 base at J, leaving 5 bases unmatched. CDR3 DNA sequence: TGTGCCATCGCCTCAGGGGGCGGCACAGATACGCAGTATTTT. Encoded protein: CAIASGGGTDTQYF.

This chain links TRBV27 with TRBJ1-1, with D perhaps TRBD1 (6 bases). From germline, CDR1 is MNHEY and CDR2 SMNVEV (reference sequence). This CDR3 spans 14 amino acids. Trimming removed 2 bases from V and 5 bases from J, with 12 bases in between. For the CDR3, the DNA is TGTGCCAGCAGTTTAGACAGTCAGGGGACTGAAGCTTTCTTT. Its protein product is CASSLDSQGTEAFF.